Following are 14 T cell receptor beta chains from one sample sequenced in a study of blood T cell repertoires in COVID-19. Clones were read by immunoSEQ multiplex PCR, and TCRdb kept only the in-frame ones, dropping some. The repertoire holds around 180,000 clones, with roughly four fifths as singletons. Sequenced sample: peripheral blood. These receptors were taken from a human donor in a cohort sampled during active COVID-19.

The chain couples TRBV7-9 to TRBJ2-5; a weak D match, TRBD2 (5 bases). The V gene's germline CDR1 is SEHNR and CDR2 FQNEAQ (reference sequence). The V end lost 1 base, the J end lost 7 bases, and 10 bases lay between the germline ends. This CDR3 is built from 13 residues. Written as DNA, the CDR3 is TGTGCCAGCAGCTTAGGCGGAGAGGGGACCCAGTACTTC. Its translation is CASSLGGEGTQYF.

This rearrangement joins TRBV4-1 to TRBJ2-1; TRBD2 aligns across 8 bases. After removal of 1 base from V and 2 bases from J, the junction contained 1 base not matched to a gene. The germline CDR1 and CDR2 sequences are MGHRA and YSYEKL. The CDR3 is 15 residues long. The DNA of the CDR3 is TGCGCCAGCAGCCAAGCGGGAGGGGCCTACAATGAGCAGTTCTTC. Translating it yields CASSQAGGAYNEQFF.

The chain couples TRBV6-5 to TRBJ2-2; TRBD1 matches at 10 bases. There are 15 residues in the CDR3. The germline gives CDR1 MNHEY, CDR2 SVGAGI. The V and J ends lost 7 bases and 3 bases, in that order; junction bases with no gene match: 5. CDR3 loop: CASITGTGDTGELFF. CDR3 nucleotide sequence: TGTGCCAGCATTACAGGGACAGGGGACACCGGGGAGCTGTTTTTT.

The V and J genes are TRBV5-6 and TRBJ1-1; possible D gene TRBD1, 5 bases. The CDR3 runs to 17 residues. Germline V gives CDR1 SGHDT, CDR2 YYEEEE. V lost 0 bases and J 3 bases, leaving 18 bases between the germline ends. The CDR3 protein is CASSLGPAGIHDTEAFF. CDR3 in DNA: TGTGCCAGCAGCTTGGGGCCCGCAGGGATACATGACACTGAAGCTTTCTTT.

J is TRBJ1-2 and V is TRBV15; 9 positions match TRBD1. The CDR3 loop spans 13 amino acids. Germline CDR1 reads LNHNV; CDR2 reads YYDKDF (reference sequence). V lost 3 bases and J lost 6; bases outside the gene matches: 2. The CDR3 DNA sequence: TGTGCCACCAGCAGGGGACAGGGTAATGGCTACACCTTC. The encoded protein is CATSRGQGNGYTF.

V usage is TRBV10-1 and J usage is TRBJ2-7, with D possibly matching TRBD1 (6 bases). The CDR3 contains 14 residues. Trimming removed 7 bases from V and 0 bases from J, with 13 bases in between. In germline, CDR1 is WNHNN, CDR2 SYGVQD (reference sequence). This CDR3 reads CASTLDRSSYEQYF. CDR3 in DNA: TGCGCCAGCACCCTAGACAGGAGCTCCTACGAGCAGTACTTC.

The chain combines TRBV7-2 with TRBJ2-7; 12 nucleotides align to TRBD2. CDR1 is SGHTA, CDR2 FQGNSA, per germline. This CDR3 contains 18 residues. V shed 1 base and J 3 bases; nucleotides not matched to a gene: 10. CDR3: CASSLVGTSGPPYYEQYF. CDR3 in DNA: TGTGCCAGCAGCTTAGTGGGGACTAGCGGGCCTCCCTACTACGAGCAGTACTTC.

The genes are TRBV6-5 and TRBJ2-7, with a weak D call TRBD1 (6 bases). The CDR3 length is 15 residues. The ends were cut back, 4 bases at V and 0 bases at J, with 13 bases in the middle. In germline, CDR1 is MNHEY, CDR2 SVGAGI. This CDR3 is CASSSTGWNSYEQYF. CDR3 nucleotides: TGTGCCAGCAGTTCAACAGGGTGGAACTCCTACGAGCAGTACTTC.

This clone came up a few times. The V call is TRBV3-1 (or the pseudogene TRBV3-2), the J call TRBJ1-1; a weak D match, TRBD1 (6 bases). Germline V gives CDR1 LGHDT, CDR2 YNNKEL (reference sequence). This CDR3 contains 16 residues. V was clipped by 1 base and J by 7 bases, with 19 bases between them. The CDR3, as DNA: TGTGCCAGCAGCCAAGCGGGGGGCGCGGGTGTTGTTGAAGCTTTCTTT. It translates to CASSQAGGAGVVEAFF.

The count of this clone is one. V is TRBV4-1 and J is TRBJ2-7; 11 nucleotides agree with TRBD2. V was clipped by 3 bases and J by 2 bases; unmatched bases: 6. CDR1 MGHRA and CDR2 YSYEKL come from the germline V gene. The CDR3 totals 16 residues. The CDR3 DNA reads as TGCGCCAGCAGCCAGGTTACTAGCGGGAGCCCCTACGAGCAGTACTTC. It encodes CASSQVTSGSPYEQYF.

The chain joins TRBV11-2 to TRBJ1-2; 7 bases agree with TRBD1. J was trimmed by 6 bases and V by 4 bases; bases with no gene match: 5. The length of the CDR3 is 13 residues. Germline V gene lookup returns CDR1 SGHAT and CDR2 FQNNGV. CDR3 sequence (DNA): TGTGCCAGCAGCTACGGACAGGTTGATGGCTACACCTTC. It specifies CASSYGQVDGYTF.

The V and J genes are TRBV24-1 and TRBJ2-1; maybe TRBD2 (6 bases). This CDR3 comprises 13 residues. Trimming left V 5 bases short and J 5 bases short, with 9 bases between. Per the germline V gene, CDR1 is KGHDR and CDR2 is SFDVKD. As DNA, the CDR3 is TGTGCCACCAGTGTTGTAGCGGACAATGAGCAGTTCTTC. Its translation: CATSVVADNEQFF.

The chain joins TRBV4-3 to TRBJ2-7, with 11 positions matching TRBD1. The J segment lost 3 bases and the V segment lost 0 bases, leaving 1 base of the junction unmatched. Germline V CDR1 and CDR2: LGHNA, YSLEER. This CDR3 is 15 amino acids long. CDR3 DNA sequence: TGCGCCAGCAGCCAAGAGGGGACAGGGGGCTACGAGCAGTACTTC. As protein: CASSQEGTGGYEQYF.

This chain joins TRBV7-9 and TRBJ2-1, with 7 bases lining up with TRBD1. The ends lost 4 bases at V and 15 bases at J; junction bases unmatched: 18. The germline V gene encodes CDR1 SEHNR and CDR2 FQNEAQ (reference sequence). This CDR3 comprises 15 residues. The CDR3 region has the DNA TGTGCCAGCAGCTCACAGGGGCTCTATCACAATGAGGGGTTCTTC. Encoded protein: CASSSQGLYHNEGFF.